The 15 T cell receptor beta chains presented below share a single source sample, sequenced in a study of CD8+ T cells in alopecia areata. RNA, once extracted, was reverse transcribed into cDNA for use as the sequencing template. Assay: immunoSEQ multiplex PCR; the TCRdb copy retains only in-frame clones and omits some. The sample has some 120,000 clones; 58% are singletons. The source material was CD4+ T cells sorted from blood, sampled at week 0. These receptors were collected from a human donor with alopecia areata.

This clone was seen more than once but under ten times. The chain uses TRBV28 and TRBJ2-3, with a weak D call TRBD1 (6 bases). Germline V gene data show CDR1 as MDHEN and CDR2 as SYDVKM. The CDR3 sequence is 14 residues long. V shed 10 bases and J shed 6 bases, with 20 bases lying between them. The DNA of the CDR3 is TGTGCCACCACCAGGGGAGCAAGTCCGGATACGCAGTATTTT. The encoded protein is CATTRGASPDTQYF.

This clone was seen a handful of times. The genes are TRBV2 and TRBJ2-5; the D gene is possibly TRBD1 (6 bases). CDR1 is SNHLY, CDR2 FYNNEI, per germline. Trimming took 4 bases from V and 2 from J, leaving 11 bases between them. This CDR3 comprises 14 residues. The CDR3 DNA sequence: TGTGCCAGCAGTGGACCGACAGGACAAGAGACCCAGTACTTC. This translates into CASSGPTGQETQYF.

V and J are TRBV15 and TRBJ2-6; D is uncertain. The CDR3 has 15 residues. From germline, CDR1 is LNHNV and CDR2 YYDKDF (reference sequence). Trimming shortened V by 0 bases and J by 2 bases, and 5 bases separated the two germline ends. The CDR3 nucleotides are TGTGCCACCAGCAGAGAAAGGGCTGGGGCCAACGTCCTGACTTTC. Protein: CATSRERAGANVLTF.

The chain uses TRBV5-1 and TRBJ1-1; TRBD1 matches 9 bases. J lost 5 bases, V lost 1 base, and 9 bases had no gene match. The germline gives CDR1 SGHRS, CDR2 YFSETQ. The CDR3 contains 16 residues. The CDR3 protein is CASSLLPRDRATEAFF. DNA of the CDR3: TGCGCCAGCAGCTTGCTTCCCCGGGACAGGGCGACTGAAGCTTTCTTT.

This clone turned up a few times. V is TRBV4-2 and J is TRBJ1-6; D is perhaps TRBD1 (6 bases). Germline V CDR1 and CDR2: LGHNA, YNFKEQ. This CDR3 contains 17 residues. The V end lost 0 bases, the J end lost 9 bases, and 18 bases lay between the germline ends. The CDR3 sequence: CASSQDRTAPQVSPLHF. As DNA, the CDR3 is TGTGCCAGCAGCCAAGATAGGACAGCCCCTCAAGTTTCACCCCTCCACTTT.

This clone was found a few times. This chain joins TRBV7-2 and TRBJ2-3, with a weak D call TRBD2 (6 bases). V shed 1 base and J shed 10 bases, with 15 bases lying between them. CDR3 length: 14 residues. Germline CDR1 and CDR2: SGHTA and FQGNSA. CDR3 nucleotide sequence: TGTGCCAGCAGCTTAGAGCCTAGGTGGGGGGCGCAGTATTTT. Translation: CASSLEPRWGAQYF.

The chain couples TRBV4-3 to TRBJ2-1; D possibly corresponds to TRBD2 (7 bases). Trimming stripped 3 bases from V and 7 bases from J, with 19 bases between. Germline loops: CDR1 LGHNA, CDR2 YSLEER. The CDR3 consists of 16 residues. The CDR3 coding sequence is TGCGCCAGCAGCCACCCGAAACGGGGGGCTAAGAATGAGCAGTTCTTC. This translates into CASSHPKRGAKNEQFF.

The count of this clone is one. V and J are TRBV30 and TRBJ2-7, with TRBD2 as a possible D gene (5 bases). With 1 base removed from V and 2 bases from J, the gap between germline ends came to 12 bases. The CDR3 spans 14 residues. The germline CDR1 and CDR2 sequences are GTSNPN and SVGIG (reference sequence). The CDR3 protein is CAWSAMDGAYEQYF. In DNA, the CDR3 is TGTGCCTGGAGTGCTATGGACGGGGCCTACGAGCAGTACTTC.

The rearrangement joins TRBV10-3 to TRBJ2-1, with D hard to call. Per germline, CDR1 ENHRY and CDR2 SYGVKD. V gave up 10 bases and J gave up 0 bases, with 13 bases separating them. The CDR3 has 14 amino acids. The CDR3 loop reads CATLDGRSYNEQFF. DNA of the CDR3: TGTGCCACCCTGGACGGTCGCTCCTACAATGAGCAGTTCTTC.

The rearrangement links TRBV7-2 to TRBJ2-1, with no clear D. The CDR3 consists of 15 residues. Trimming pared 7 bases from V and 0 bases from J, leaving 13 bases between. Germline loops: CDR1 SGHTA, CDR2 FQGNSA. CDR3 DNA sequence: TGTGCCAGCACCCCAAGCAGAAGCTCCTACAATGAGCAGTTCTTC. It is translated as CASTPSRSSYNEQFF.

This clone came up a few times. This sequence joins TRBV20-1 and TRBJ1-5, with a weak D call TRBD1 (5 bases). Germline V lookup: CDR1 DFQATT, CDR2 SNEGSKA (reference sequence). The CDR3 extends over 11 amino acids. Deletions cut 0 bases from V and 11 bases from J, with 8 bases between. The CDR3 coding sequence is TGCAGTGCTAGAGAGGGGGACGCCCAGCATTTT. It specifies CSAREGDAQHF.

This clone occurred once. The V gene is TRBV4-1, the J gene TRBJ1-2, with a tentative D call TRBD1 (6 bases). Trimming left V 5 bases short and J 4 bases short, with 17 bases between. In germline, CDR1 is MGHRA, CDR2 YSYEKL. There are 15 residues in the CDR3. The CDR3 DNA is TGCGCCAGCAGCGAATTGGGGGGCCGCCCCTATGGCTACACCTTC. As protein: CASSELGGRPYGYTF.

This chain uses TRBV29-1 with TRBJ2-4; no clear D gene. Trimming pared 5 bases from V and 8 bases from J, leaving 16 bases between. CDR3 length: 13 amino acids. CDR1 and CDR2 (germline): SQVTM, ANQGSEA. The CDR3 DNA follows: TGCAGCGTTTTTCGGCAGCTCGGTGACATTCAGTACTTC. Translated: CSVFRQLGDIQYF.

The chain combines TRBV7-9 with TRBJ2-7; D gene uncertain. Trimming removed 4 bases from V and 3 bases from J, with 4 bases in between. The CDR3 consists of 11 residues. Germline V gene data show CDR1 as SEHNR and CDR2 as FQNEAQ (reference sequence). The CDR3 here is CASSSYYEQYF. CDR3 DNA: TGTGCCAGCAGCTCTTACTACGAGCAGTACTTC.

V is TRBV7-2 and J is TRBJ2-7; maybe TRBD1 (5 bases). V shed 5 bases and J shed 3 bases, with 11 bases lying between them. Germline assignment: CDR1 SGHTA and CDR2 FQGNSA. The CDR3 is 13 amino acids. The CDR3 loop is CASSLDRFYEQYF. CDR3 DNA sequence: TGTGCCAGCAGCCTAGACAGATTCTACGAGCAGTACTTC.